This T cell receptor (beta chain) emerged from a study of T-cell reconstitution after alpha-beta-depleted transplantation in children. The library targeted TCRbeta and was prepared with unique molecular identifiers. Using its own MiXCR run on the PCR reads, TCRdb lists one record per CDR3 protein. Altogether some 200,000 distinct CDR3 sequences are present, roughly 14% being singletons, with the ten largest covering roughly an eighth. Per germline, CDR1 SQVTM and CDR2 ANQGSEA. This CDR3 spans 10 amino acids. This sequence originates from a human donor who donated a stem cell graft to a child with acute lymphoblastic leukemia. The chain has TRBV29-1 and TRBJ2-1, with a possible D match to TRBD2 (6 bases). The sample was PBMCs from the stem cell graft donor, taken from the stem cell graft. The chain's CDR3 is CCGKAREQFF. CDR3 nucleotides: TGCTGCGGGAAAGCTAGGGAGCAGTTCTTC.